The T cell receptor (beta chain) under discussion was sequenced for a study of blood T cell repertoires in COVID-19. Trimming left V 3 bases short and J 0 bases short, with 6 bases between. Per germline, CDR1 SGHAT and CDR2 FQNNGV. CDR3 length equals 14 residues. Repertoires were generated with immunoSEQ multiplex PCR, while TCRdb's copy carries only in-frame clones and drops some. The sample gives some 170,000 clones, 60% to 80% of which show up once; roughly a sixth is in the top ten. Which cohort a participant joined came from the clinical history participants gave. This clonotype was obtained from a woman in her forties or fifties who had recovered from COVID-19. The chain joins TRBV11-2 to TRBJ1-5, with TRBD1 as a possible D gene (5 bases). The sample consisted of PBMCs or T cells enriched from blood (not recorded which). CDR3 bases: TGTGCCAGCAGCTTGACAGATAGCAATCAGCCCCAGCATTTT. Translation: CASSLTDSNQPQHF.